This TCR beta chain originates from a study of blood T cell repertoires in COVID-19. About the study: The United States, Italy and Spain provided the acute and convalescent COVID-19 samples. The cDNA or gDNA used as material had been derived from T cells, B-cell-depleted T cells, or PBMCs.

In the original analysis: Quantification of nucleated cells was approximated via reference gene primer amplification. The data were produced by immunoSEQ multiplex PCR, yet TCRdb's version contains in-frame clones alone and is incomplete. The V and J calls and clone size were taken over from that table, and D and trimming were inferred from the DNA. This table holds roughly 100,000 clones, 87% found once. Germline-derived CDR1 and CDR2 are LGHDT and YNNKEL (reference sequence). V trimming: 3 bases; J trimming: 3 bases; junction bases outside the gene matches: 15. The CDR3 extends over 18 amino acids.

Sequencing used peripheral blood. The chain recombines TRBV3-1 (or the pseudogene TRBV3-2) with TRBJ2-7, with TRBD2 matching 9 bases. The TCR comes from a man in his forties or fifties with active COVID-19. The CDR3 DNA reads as TGTGCCAGCAGCCAGATGTTCATGGGCGGGGGGGCCCTCTACGAGCAGTACTTC. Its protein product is CASSQMFMGGGALYEQYF.